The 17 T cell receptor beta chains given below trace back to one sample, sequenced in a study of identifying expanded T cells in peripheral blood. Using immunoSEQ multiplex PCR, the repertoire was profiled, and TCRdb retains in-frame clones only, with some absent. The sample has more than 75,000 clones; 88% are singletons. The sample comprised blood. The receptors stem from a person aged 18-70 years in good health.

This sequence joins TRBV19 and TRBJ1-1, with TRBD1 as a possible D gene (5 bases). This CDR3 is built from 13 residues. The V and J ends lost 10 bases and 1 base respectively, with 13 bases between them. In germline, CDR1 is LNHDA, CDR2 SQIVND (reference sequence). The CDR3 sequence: CATQDRWNTEAFF. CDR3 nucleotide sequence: TGTGCCACTCAAGACAGATGGAACACTGAAGCTTTCTTT.

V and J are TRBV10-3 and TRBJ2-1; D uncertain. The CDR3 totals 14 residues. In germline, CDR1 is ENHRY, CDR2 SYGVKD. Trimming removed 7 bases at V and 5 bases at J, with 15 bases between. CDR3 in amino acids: CAIKVGYSNNEQFF. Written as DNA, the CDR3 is TGTGCCATCAAGGTAGGATACAGCAACAATGAGCAGTTCTTC.

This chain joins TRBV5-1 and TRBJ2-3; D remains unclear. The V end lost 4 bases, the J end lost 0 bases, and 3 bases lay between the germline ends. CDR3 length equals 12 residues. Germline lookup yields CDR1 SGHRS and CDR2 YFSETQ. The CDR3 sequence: CASSPSTDTQYF. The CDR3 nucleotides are TGCGCCAGCAGCCCTAGCACAGATACGCAGTATTTT. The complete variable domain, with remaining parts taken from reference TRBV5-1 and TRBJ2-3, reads KAGVTQTPRYLIKTRGQQVTLSCSPISGHRSVSWYQQTPGQGLQFLFEYFSETQRNKGNFPGRFSGRQFSNSRSEMNVSTLELGDSALYLCASSPSTDTQYFGPGTRLTVL.

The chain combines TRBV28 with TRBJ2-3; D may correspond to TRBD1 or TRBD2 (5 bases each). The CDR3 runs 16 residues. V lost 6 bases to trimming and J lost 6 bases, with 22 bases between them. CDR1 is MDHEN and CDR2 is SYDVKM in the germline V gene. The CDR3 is CASSSGRAGRRDTQYF. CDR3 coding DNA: TGTGCCAGCAGCTCGGGACGGGCAGGGCGACGGGATACGCAGTATTTT. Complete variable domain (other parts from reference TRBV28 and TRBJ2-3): DVKVTQSSRYLVKRTGEKVFLECVQDMDHENMFWYRQDPGLGLRLIYFSYDVKMKEKGDIPEGYSVSREKKERFSLILESASTNQTSMYLCASSSGRAGRRDTQYFGPGTRLTVL.

CDR3 in amino acids: CASSQGLAGVGDTQYF. The CDR3 bases are TGTGCCAGCAGTCAGGGACTAGCGGGAGTTGGAGATACGCAGTATTTT. The chain has TRBV28 and TRBJ2-3; 14 nucleotides align to TRBD2. The CDR3 totals 16 residues. Per germline, CDR1 MDHEN and CDR2 SYDVKM. Trimming removed 5 bases from V and 5 bases from J; junction bases left unmatched: 6.

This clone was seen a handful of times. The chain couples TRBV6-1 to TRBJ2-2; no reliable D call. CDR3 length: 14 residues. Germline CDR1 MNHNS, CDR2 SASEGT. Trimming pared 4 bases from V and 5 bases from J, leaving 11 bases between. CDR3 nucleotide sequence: TGTGCCAGCAGTGGCCAGGTGGGAACCGGGGAGCTGTTTTTT. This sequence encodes CASSGQVGTGELFF.

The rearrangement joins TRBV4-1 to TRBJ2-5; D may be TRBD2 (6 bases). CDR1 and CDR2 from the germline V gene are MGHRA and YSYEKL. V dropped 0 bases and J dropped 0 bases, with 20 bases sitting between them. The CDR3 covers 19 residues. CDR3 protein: CASSQDRRVGSVDQETQYF. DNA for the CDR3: TGCGCCAGCAGCCAAGATCGGAGGGTAGGAAGTGTGGACCAAGAGACCCAGTACTTC.

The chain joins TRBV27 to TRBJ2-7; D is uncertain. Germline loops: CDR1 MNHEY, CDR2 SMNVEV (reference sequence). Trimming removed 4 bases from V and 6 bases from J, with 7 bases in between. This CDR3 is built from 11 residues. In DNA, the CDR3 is TGTGCCAGCAGTTGGGATATCGAGCAGTACTTC. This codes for CASSWDIEQYF.

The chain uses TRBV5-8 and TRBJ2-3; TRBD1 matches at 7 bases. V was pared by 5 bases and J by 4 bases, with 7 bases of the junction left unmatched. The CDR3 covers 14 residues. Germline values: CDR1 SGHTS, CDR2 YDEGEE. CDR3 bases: TGTGCCAGCAGACCGCGGACAGGAGCAGATACGCAGTATTTT. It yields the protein CASRPRTGADTQYF.

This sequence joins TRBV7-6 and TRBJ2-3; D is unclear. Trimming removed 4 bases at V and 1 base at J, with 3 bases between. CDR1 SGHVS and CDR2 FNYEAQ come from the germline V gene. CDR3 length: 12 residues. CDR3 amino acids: CASSYRTDTQYF. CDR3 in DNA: TGTGCCAGCAGCTACCGCACAGATACGCAGTATTTT.

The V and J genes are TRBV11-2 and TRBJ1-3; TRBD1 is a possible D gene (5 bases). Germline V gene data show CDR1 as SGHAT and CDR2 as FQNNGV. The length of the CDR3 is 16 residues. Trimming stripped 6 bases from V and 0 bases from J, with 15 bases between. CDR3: CASRPWDGYSGNTIYF. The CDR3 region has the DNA TGTGCCAGCAGGCCTTGGGACGGCTACTCTGGAAACACCATATATTTT.

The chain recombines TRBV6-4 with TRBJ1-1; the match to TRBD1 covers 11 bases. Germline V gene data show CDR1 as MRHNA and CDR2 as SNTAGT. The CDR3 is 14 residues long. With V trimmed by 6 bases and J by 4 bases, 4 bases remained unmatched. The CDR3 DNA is TGTGCCAGCAGCCCCGGGACAGGGGGCACTGAAGCTTTCTTT. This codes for CASSPGTGGTEAFF.

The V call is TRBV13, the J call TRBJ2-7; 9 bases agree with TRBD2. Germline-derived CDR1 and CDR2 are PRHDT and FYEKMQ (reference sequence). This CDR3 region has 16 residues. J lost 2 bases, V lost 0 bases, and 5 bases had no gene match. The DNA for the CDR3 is TGTGCCAGCAGCTTAGGCCTCAGGACTAGCGCCTACGAGCAGTACTTC. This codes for CASSLGLRTSAYEQYF.

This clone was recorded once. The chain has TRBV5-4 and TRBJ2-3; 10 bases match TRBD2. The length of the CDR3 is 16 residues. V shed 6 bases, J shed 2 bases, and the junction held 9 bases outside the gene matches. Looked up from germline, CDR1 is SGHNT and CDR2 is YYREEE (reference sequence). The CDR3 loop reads CASNQRTSGPTDTQYF. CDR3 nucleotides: TGTGCCAGCAACCAACGGACTAGCGGCCCCACAGATACGCAGTATTTT.

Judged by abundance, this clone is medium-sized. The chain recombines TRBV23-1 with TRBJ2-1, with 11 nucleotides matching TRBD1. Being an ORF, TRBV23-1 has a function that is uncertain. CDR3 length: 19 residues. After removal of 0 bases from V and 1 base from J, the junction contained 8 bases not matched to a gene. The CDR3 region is CASSQSGQGGILSYNEQFF. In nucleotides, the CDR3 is TGCGCCAGCAGTCAATCGGGACAGGGGGGAATCCTATCCTACAATGAGCAGTTCTTC.

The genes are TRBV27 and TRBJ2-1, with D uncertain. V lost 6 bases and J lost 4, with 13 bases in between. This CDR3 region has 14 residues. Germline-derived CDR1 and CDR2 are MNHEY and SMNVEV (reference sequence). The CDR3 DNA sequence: TGTGCCAGCAGCCTAGAGGATCCTTACAATGAGCAGTTCTTC. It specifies CASSLEDPYNEQFF.

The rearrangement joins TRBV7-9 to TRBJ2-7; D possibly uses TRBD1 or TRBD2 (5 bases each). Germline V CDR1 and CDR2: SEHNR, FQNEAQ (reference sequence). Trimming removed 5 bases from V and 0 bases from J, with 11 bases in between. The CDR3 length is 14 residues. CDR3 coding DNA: TGTGCCAGCAGCCGGGACGGAAACTCCTACGAGCAGTACTTC. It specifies CASSRDGNSYEQYF.